This T cell receptor beta chain was retrieved from a study of T cell responses to AZD1222 COVID-19 vaccine. TCRdb keeps only in-frame clones here, not all; method: immunoSEQ multiplex PCR. The sample yields 130,000 to 150,000 clones, approximately 78% seen once. This clone is a singleton in its sample. The antigen is undetermined. A junction boundary mismatches the germline segment, possibly from a read error. Germline CDR1 and CDR2: MGHRA and YSYEKL. The CDR3 has 15 residues. Broader study findings: Just a handful of AZD1222 recipients were seropositive at baseline. Donors skewed white British and female; clonal diversity was possibly underestimated. Repertoires were collected only later (after the peak T cell response had occurred).

This receptor was identified in an adult in good health. Sequenced material: peripheral blood, taken on day 0 of MenACWY control vaccination. V gene TRBV4-1 combines with J gene TRBJ2-7; no definite D call. The CDR3 protein is CASSEGYSSYYGQYF. The CDR3, as DNA: TGCGCCAGCAGCGAAGGGTACAGTTCATATTACGGGCAGTACTTC.